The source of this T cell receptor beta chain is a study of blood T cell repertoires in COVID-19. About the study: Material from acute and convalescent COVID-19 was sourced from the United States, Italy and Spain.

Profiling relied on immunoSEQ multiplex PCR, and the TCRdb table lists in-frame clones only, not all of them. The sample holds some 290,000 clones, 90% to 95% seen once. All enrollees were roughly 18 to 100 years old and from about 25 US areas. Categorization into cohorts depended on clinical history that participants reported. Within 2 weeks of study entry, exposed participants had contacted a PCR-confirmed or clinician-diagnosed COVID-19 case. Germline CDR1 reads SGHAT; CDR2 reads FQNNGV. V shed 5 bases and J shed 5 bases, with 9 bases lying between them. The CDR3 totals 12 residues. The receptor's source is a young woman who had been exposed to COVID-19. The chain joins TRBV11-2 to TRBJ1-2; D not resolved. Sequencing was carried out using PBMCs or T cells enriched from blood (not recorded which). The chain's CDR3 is CASSKTEYGYTF. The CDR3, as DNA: TGTGCCAGCAGCAAAACAGAATATGGCTACACCTTC.